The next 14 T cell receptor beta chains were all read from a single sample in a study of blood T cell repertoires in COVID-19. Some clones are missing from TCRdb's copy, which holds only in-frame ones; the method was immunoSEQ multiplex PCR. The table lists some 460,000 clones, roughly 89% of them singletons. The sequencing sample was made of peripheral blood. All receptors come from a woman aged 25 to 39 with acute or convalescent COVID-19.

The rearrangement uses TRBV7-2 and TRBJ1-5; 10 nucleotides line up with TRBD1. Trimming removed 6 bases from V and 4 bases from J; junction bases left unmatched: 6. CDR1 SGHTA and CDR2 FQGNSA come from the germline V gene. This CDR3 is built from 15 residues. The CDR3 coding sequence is TGTGCCAGCAGTCGAGGGACAGGGGTTAATCAGCCCCAGCATTTT. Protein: CASSRGTGVNQPQHF.

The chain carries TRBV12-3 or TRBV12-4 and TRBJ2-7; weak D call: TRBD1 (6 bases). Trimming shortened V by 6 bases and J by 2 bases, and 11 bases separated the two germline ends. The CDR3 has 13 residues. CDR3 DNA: TGTGCCAGCAGGCAGAACAGGGCCTACGAGCAGTACTTC. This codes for CASRQNRAYEQYF.

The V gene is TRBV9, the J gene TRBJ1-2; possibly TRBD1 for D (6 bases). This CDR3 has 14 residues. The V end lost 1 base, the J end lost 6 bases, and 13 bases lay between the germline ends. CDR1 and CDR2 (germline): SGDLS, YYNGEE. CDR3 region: CASSVTDSANGYTF. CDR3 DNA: TGTGCCAGCAGCGTAACGGACAGCGCCAATGGCTACACCTTC. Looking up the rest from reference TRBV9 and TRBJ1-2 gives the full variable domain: DSGVTQTPKHLITATGQRVTLRCSPRSGDLSVYWYQQSLDQGLQFLIQYYNGEERAKGNILERFSAQQFPDLHSELNLSSLELGDSALYFCASSVTDSANGYTFGSGTRLTVV.

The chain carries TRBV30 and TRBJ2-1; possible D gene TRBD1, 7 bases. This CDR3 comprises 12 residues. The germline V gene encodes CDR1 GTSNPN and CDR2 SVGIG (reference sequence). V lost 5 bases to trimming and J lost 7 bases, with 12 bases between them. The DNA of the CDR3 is TGTGCCTGGGGACCAGGGGGGAATGAGCAGTTCTTC. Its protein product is CAWGPGGNEQFF. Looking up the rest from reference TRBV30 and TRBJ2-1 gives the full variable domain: SQTIHQWPATLVQPVGSPLSLECTVEGTSNPNLYWYRQAAGRGLQLLFYSVGIGQISSEVPQNLSASRPQDRQFILSSKKLLLSDSGFYLCAWGPGGNEQFFGPGTRLTVL.

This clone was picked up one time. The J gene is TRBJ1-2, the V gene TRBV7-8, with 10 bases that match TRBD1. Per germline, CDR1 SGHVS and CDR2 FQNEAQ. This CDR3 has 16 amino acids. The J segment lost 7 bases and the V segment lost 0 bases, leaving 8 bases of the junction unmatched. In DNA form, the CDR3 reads TGTGCCAGCAGCTTAGCATTGCGGGACAGGGGACTTGGCTACACCTTC. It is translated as CASSLALRDRGLGYTF.

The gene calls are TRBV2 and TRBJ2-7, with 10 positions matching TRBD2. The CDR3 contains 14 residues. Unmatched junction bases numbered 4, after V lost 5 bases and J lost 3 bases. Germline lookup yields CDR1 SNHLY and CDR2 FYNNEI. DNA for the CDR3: TGTGCCAGCAGTACTAGCGGGGACCTCTACGAGCAGTACTTC. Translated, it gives CASSTSGDLYEQYF.

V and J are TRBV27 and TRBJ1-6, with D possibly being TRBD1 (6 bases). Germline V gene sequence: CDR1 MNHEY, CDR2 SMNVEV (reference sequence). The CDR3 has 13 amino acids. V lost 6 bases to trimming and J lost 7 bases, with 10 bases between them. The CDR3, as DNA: TGTGCCAGCAGCCCAACAGGGAATTCACCCCTCCACTTT. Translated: CASSPTGNSPLHF.

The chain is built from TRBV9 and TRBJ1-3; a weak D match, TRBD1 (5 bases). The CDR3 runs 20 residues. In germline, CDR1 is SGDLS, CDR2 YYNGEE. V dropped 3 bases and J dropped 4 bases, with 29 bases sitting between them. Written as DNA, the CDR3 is TGTGCCAGCAGCGAGAGGATTGACAGCAGAGTTTCGAAGGACGGAAACACCATATATTTT. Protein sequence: CASSERIDSRVSKDGNTIYF.

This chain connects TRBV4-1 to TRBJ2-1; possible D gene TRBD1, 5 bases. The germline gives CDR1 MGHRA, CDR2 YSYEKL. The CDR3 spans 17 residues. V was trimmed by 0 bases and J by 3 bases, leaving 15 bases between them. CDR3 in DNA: TGCGCCAGCAGCCAAGAATTACAGGACCGAGTCTACAATGAGCAGTTCTTC. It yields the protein CASSQELQDRVYNEQFF.

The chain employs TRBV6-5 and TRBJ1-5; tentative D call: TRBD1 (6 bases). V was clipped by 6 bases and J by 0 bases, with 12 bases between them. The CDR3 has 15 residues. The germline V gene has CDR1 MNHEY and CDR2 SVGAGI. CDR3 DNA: TGTGCCAGCAGACCCCAGGGGTTTAGCAATCAGCCCCAGCATTTT. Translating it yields CASRPQGFSNQPQHF.

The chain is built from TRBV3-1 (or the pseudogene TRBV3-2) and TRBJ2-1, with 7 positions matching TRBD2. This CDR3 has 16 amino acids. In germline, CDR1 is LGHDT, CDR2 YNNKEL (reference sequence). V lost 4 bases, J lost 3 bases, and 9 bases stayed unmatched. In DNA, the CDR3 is TGTGCCAGCAGCCGCTCTACTAGCGTAATCTACAATGAGCAGTTCTTC. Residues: CASSRSTSVIYNEQFF.

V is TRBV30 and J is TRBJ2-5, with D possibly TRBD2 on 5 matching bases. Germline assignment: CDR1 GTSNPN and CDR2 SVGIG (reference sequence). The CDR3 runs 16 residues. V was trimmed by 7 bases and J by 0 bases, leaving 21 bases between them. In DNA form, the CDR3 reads TGTGCCTTGGGCAAACCTGACCGGGGAAACCAAGAGACCCAGTACTTC. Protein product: CALGKPDRGNQETQYF.

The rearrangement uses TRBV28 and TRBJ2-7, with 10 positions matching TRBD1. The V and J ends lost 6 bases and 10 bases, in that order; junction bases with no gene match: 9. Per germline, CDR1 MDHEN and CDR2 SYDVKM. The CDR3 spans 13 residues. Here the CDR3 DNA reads TGTGCCAGCAGGGACCCGACAGGGGGCGGTCAGTACTTC. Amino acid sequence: CASRDPTGGGQYF.

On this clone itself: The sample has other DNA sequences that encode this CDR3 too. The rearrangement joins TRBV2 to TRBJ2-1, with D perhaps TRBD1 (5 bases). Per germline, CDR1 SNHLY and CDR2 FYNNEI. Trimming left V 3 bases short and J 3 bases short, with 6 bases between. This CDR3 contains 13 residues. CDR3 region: CASSDQGYNEQFF. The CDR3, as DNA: TGTGCCAGCAGTGACCAGGGCTACAATGAGCAGTTCTTC.